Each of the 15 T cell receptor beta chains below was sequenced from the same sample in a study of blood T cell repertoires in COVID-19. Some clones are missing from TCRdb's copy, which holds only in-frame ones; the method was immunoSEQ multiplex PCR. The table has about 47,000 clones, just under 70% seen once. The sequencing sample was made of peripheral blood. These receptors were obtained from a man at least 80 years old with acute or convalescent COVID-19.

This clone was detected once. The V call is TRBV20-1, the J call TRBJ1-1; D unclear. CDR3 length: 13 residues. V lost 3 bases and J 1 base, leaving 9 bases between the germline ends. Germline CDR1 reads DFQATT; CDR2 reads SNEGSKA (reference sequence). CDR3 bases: TGCAGTGCTAGTCAACAGAAGAACACTGAAGCTTTCTTT. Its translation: CSASQQKNTEAFF.

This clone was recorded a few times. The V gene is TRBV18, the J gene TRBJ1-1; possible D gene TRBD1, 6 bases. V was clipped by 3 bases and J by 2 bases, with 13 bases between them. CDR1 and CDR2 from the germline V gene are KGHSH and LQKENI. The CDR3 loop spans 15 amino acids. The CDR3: CASSPEAGVNTEAFF. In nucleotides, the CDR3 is TGTGCCAGCTCACCGGAGGCAGGGGTTAACACTGAAGCTTTCTTT.

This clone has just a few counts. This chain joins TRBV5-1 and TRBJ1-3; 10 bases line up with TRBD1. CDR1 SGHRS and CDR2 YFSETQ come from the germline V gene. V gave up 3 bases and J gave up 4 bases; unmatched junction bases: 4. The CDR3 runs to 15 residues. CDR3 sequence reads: CASSSTGGSGNTIYF. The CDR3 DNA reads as TGCGCCAGCAGCTCGACAGGGGGCTCGGGAAACACCATATATTTT.

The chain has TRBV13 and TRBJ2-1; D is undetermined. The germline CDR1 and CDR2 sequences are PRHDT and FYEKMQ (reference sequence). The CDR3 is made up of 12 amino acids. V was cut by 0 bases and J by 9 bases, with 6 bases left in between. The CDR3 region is CASSLGRAEQFF. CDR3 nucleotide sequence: TGTGCCAGCAGCTTAGGACGAGCTGAGCAGTTCTTC.

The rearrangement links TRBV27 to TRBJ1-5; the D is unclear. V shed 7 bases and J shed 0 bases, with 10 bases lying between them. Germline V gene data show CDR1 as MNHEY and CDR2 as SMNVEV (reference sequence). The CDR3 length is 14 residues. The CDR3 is CASNPEGSNQPQHF. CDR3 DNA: TGTGCCAGCAATCCCGAGGGTAGCAATCAGCCCCAGCATTTT.

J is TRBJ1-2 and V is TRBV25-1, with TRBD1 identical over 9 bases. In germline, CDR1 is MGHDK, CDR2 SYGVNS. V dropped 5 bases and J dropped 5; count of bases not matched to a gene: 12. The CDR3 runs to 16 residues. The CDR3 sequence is CASSPGGGQGVYGYTF. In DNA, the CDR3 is TGTGCCAGCAGTCCGGGCGGGGGACAGGGAGTTTATGGCTACACCTTC.

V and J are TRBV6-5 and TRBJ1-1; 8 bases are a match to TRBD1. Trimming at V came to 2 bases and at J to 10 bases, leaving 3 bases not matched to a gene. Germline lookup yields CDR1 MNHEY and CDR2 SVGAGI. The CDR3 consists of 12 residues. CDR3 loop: CASSYGRGRAFF. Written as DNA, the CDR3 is TGTGCCAGCAGTTACGGCAGGGGGCGAGCTTTCTTT.

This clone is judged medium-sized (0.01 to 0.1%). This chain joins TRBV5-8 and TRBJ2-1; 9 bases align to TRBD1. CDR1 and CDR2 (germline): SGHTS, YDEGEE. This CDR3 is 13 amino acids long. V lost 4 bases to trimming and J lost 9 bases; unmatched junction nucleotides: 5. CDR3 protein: CASSIQGATEQFF. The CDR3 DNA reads TGTGCCAGCAGCATACAGGGGGCGACTGAGCAGTTCTTC.

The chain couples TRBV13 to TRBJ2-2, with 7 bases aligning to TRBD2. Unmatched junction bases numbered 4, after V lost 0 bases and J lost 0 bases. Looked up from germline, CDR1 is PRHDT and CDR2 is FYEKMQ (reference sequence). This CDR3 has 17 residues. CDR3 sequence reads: CASSLGLADANTGELFF. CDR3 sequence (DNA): TGTGCCAGCAGCTTAGGGCTAGCGGATGCGAACACCGGGGAGCTGTTTTTT.

The CDR3 nucleotides read TGTGCCAGTAGTTGGTCCAGGGCCTCCTCCGGGTCTGGGGCCAACGTCCTGACTTTC. Its protein product is CASSWSRASSGSGANVLTF. The chain carries TRBV19 and TRBJ2-6; maybe TRBD1 (5 bases). The CDR3 has 19 amino acids. Germline loops: CDR1 LNHDA, CDR2 SQIVND (reference sequence). Trimming shortened V by 5 bases and J by 1 base, and 21 bases separated the two germline ends.

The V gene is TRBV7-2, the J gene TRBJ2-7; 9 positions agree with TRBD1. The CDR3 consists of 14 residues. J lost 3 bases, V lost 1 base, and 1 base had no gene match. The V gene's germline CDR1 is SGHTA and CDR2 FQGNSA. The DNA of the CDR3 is TGTGCCAGCAGCTTAGGACAGGGGGTCTACGAGCAGTACTTC. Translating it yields CASSLGQGVYEQYF. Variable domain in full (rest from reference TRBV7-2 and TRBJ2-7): GAGVSQSPSNKVTEKGKDVELRCDPISGHTALYWYRQSLGQGLEFLIYFQGNSAPDKSGLPSDRFSAERTGGSVSTLTIQRTQQEDSAVYLCASSLGQGVYEQYFGPGTRLTVT.

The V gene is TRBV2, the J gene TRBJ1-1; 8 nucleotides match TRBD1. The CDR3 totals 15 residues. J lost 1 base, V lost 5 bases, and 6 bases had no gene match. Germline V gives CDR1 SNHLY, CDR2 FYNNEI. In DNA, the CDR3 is TGTGCCAGCAGTAGGGACAGGATGTCGAACACTGAAGCTTTCTTT. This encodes CASSRDRMSNTEAFF.

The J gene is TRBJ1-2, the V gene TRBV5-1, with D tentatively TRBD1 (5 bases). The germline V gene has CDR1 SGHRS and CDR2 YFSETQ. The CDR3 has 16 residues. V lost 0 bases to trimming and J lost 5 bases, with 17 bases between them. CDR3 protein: CASSLAWGVLEYGYTF. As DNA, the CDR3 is TGCGCCAGCAGCTTGGCCTGGGGGGTTTTGGAATATGGCTACACCTTC.

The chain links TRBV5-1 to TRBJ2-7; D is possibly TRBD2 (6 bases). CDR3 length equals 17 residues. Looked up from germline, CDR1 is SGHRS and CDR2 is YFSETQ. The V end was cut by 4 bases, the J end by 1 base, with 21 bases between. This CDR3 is CASSHQVGGEESYEQYF. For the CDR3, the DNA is TGCGCCAGCAGCCACCAGGTGGGCGGGGAAGAGTCCTACGAGCAGTACTTC. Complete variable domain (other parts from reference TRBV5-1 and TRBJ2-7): KAGVTQTPRYLIKTRGQQVTLSCSPISGHRSVSWYQQTPGQGLQFLFEYFSETQRNKGNFPGRFSGRQFSNSRSEMNVSTLELGDSALYLCASSHQVGGEESYEQYFGPGTRLTVT.

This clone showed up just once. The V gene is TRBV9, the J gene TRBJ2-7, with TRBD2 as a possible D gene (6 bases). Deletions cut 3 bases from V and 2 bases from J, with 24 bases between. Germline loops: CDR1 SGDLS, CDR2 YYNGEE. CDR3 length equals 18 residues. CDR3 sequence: CASSGGWEESGGPYEQYF. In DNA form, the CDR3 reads TGTGCCAGCAGCGGTGGTTGGGAGGAATCCGGGGGTCCCTACGAGCAGTACTTC.